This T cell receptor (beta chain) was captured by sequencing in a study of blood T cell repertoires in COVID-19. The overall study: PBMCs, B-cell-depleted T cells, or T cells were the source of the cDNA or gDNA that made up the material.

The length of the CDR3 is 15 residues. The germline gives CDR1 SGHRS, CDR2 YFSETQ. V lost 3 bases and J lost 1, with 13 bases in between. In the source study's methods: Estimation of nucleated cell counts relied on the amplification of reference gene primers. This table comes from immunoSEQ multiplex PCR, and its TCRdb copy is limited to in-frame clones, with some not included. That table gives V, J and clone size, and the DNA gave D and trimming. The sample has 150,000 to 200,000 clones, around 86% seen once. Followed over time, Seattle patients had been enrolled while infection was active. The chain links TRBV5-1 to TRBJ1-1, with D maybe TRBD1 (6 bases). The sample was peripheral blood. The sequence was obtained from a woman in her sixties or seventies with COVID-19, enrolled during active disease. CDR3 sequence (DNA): TGCGCCAGCAGCTCACAGGGACCTCCGAACACTGAAGCTTTCTTT. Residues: CASSSQGPPNTEAFF.